What follows describes a single TCR beta chain. The data originate from a study of blood T cell repertoires in COVID-19. Study overall: Sample material is recorded as cDNA or gDNA derived from T cells, B-cell-depleted T cells, or PBMCs.

Measured with immunoSEQ multiplex PCR; TCRdb has only the in-frame clones, and not every one. Of approximately 94,000 clones in the sample, roughly 91% were seen once. Sequencing used peripheral blood. The TCR comes from an elderly woman with active COVID-19.

In DNA, the CDR3 is TGTGCCAGCAGCTTGTATTTAGAGGTCGGCAGCACAGATACGCAGTATTTT. Its translation: CASSLYLEVGSTDTQYF. The chain is built from TRBV5-6 and TRBJ2-3; D remains unclear. CDR3 length: 17 residues. Trimming stripped 1 base from V and 0 bases from J, with 15 bases between. Germline CDR1 is SGHDT and CDR2 is YYEEEE.